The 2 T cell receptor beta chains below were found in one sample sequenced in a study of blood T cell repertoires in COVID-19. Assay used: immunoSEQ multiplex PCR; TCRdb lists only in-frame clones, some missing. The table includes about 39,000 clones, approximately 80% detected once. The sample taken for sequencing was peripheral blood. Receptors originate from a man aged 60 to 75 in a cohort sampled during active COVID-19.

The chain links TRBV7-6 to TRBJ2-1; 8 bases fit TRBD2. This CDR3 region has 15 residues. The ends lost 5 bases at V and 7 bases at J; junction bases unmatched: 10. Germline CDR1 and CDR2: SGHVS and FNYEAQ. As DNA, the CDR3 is TGTGCCAGCAGCCCAAAGCCGGGACTAGGTAATGAGCAGTTCTTC. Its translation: CASSPKPGLGNEQFF.

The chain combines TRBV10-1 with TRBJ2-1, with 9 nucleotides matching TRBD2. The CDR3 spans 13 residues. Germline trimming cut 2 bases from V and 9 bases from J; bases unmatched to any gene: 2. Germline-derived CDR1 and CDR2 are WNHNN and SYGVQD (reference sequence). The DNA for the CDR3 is TGCGCCAGCAGTGAGAATAGCGGGGGTGAGCAGTTCTTC. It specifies CASSENSGGEQFF.